This entry features one T cell receptor beta chain sequence. It was across several immunoSEQ plates that each subset's genomic DNA was evenly split. Sequencing used immunoSEQ multiplex PCR; TCRdb keeps in-frame clones, though not all of them. This sample has about 1 million clones, with about 74% found just once. The germline V gene encodes CDR1 MNHEY and CDR2 SMNVEV (reference sequence). The CDR3 runs to 13 residues. Trimming left V 6 bases short and J 6 bases short, with 15 bases between. This record comes from a study of shared clonotypes between healthy human individuals. Everyone who donated was a Caucasian adult who lived in Nashville, Tennessee.

Sequenced input: memory CD4+ T cells sorted from blood. Subset specified: CD45RA-negative fraction. The chain recombines TRBV27 with TRBJ2-7; a weak D match, TRBD1 (6 bases). The TCR sequence derives from a man between 18 and 35 years old in good health. The DNA of the CDR3 is TGTGCCAGCAGAACCGACAGGCTAAGCGAGCAGTACTTC. It translates to CASRTDRLSEQYF.